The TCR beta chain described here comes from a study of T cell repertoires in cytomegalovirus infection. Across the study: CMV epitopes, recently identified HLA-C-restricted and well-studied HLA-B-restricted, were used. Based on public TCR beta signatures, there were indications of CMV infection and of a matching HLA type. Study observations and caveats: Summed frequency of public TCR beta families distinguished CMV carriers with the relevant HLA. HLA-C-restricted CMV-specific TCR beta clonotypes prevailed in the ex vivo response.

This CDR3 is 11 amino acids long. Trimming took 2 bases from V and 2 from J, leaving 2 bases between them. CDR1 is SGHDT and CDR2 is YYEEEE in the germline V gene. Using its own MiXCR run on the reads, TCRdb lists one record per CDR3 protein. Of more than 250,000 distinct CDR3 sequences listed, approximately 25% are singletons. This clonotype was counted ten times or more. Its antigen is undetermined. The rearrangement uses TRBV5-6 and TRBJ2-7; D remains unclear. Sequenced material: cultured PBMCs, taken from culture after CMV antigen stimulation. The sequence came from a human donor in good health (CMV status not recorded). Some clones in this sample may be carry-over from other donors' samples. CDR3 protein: CASSFTYEQYF. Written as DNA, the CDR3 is TGTGCCAGCAGCTTCACCTACGAGCAGTACTTC.